The rows below give T cell receptor beta chains drawn from one sample of a study of T cell repertoires in cytomegalovirus infection. Each CDR3 protein gets one entry after TCRdb re-called the reads with MiXCR. In the table there are about 740,000 distinct CDR3 sequences, less than 40% of which are singletons. Input material: PBMCs. The receptors were gathered from a human donor in good health (CMV status not recorded). Some clones in this sample may be carry-over from other donors' samples. Both conserved end residues are part of each CDR3. D genes are given only for firm matches. Clone size is not always given. Where it is, it says once, few, many or a class for expanded clones.

d_call: .; j_call: TRBJ1-1; cdr3_length: 14; clone_size: .; v_call: TRBV11-2; cdr3_aa: CASSLVTGITEAFF; cdr3_nt: TGTGCCAGCAGCTTAGTAACCGGGATCACTGAAGCTTTCTTT
d_call: .; j_call: TRBJ1-4; cdr3_length: 15; clone_size: few; v_call: TRBV7-6; cdr3_aa: CASSLVEGLNEKLFF; cdr3_nt: TGTGCCAGCAGCTTGGTAGAGGGGCTTAATGAAAAACTGTTTTTT
d_call: .; j_call: TRBJ2-5; cdr3_length: 12; clone_size: few; v_call: TRBV6-1; cdr3_aa: CAGRKGKETQYF; cdr3_nt: TGTGCCGGGCGGAAGGGGAAAGAGACCCAGTACTTC
d_call: .; j_call: TRBJ1-5; cdr3_length: 15; clone_size: few; v_call: TRBV30; cdr3_aa: CAWSVRAGGNQPQHF; cdr3_nt: TGTGCCTGGAGTGTACGGGCAGGGGGCAATCAGCCCCAGCATTTT
d_call: .; j_call: TRBJ1-1; cdr3_length: 13; clone_size: few; v_call: TRBV15; cdr3_aa: CATITVAGFRAFF; cdr3_nt: TGTGCCACCATCACGGTGGCCGGTTTCCGAGCTTTCTTT
d_call: .; j_call: TRBJ1-5; cdr3_length: 15; clone_size: few; v_call: TRBV28; cdr3_aa: CASSLSGGFNQPQHF; cdr3_nt: TGTGCCAGCAGTTTATCGGGGGGGTTCAATCAGCCCCAGCATTTT
d_call: TRBD1; j_call: TRBJ2-5; cdr3_length: 16; clone_size: .; v_call: TRBV27; cdr3_aa: CASSLSDRGRTETQYF; cdr3_nt: TGTGCCAGCAGTTTATCCGACAGGGGGCGCACAGAGACCCAGTACTTC
d_call: TRBD1; j_call: TRBJ1-6; cdr3_length: 15; clone_size: .; v_call: TRBV28; cdr3_aa: CATPARRGRTSPLHF; cdr3_nt: TGTGCCACCCCCGCCCGCAGGGGGCGCACGTCACCCCTCCACTTT
d_call: .; j_call: TRBJ1-5; cdr3_length: 15; clone_size: few; v_call: TRBV7-9; cdr3_aa: CASSYGVGGDQPQHF; cdr3_nt: TGTGCCAGCAGCTACGGTGTGGGGGGGGATCAGCCCCAGCATTTT
d_call: .; j_call: TRBJ2-7; cdr3_length: 15; clone_size: .; v_call: TRBV11-2; cdr3_aa: CASSLTDRANYEQYF; cdr3_nt: TGTGCCAGCAGCTTGACGGACCGGGCGAACTACGAGCAGTACTTC
d_call: TRBD1; j_call: TRBJ2-1; cdr3_length: 16; clone_size: .; v_call: TRBV11-2; cdr3_aa: CASRRPGQVRYNEQFF; cdr3_nt: TGTGCCAGCAGGCGGCCGGGACAGGTACGCTACAATGAGCAGTTCTTC
d_call: .; j_call: TRBJ2-2; cdr3_length: 16; clone_size: few; v_call: TRBV5-6; cdr3_aa: CASSLAGNANTGELFF; cdr3_nt: TGTGCCAGCAGCTTGGCAGGGAACGCGAACACCGGGGAGCTGTTTTTT
d_call: .; j_call: TRBJ1-1; cdr3_length: 14; clone_size: once; v_call: TRBV5-1; cdr3_aa: CASSLGRQQIEAFF; cdr3_nt: TGCGCCAGCAGCTTGGGTCGGCAGCAGATTGAAGCTTTCTTT
d_call: .; j_call: TRBJ2-3; cdr3_length: 15; clone_size: few; v_call: TRBV10-3; cdr3_aa: CAISVGGTSTDTQYF; cdr3_nt: TGTGCCATCAGTGTAGGGGGGACCAGCACAGATACGCAGTATTTT
d_call: TRBD2; j_call: TRBJ2-3; cdr3_length: 17; clone_size: many; v_call: TRBV7-2; cdr3_aa: CASSLKTSGRRTDTQYF; cdr3_nt: TGTGCCAGCAGCTTAAAAACTAGCGGGAGGAGGACAGATACGCAGTATTTT
d_call: .; j_call: TRBJ2-5; cdr3_length: 16; clone_size: .; v_call: TRBV27; cdr3_aa: CASSLSFWDLAETQYF; cdr3_nt: TGTGCCAGCAGTTTATCGTTTTGGGATTTGGCAGAGACCCAGTACTTC
d_call: .; j_call: TRBJ1-2; cdr3_length: 16; clone_size: few; v_call: TRBV20-1; cdr3_aa: CSTPPRQGMINYGYTF; cdr3_nt: TGCAGTACACCCCCTCGGCAGGGGATGATTAACTATGGCTACACCTTC
d_call: .; j_call: TRBJ2-5; cdr3_length: 14; clone_size: .; v_call: TRBV28; cdr3_aa: CASSLGRRVETQYF; cdr3_nt: TGTGCCAGCAGTTTAGGCAGGAGGGTAGAGACCCAGTACTTC
d_call: TRBD1; j_call: TRBJ2-3; cdr3_length: 15; clone_size: few; v_call: TRBV11-1; cdr3_aa: CASSLRQGRADTQYF; cdr3_nt: TGTGCCAGCAGCCTCAGACAGGGTAGGGCAGATACGCAGTATTTT
d_call: .; j_call: TRBJ1-2; cdr3_length: 13; clone_size: few; v_call: TRBV12-3/TRBV12-4; cdr3_aa: CASSAQDSYGYTF; cdr3_nt: TGTGCCAGCAGCGCACAAGACTCCTATGGCTACACCTTC
d_call: .; j_call: TRBJ1-1; cdr3_length: 14; clone_size: many; v_call: TRBV25-1; cdr3_aa: CASSPTRGNTEAFF; cdr3_nt: TGTGCCAGCAGTCCGACCCGGGGGAACACTGAAGCTTTCTTT
d_call: .; j_call: TRBJ2-4; cdr3_length: 17; clone_size: .; v_call: TRBV7-9; cdr3_aa: CASSSQAGFCGRNIQYF; cdr3_nt: TGTGCCAGCAGCTCCCAGGCGGGATTCTGCGGTCGAAACATTCAGTACTTC
d_call: .; j_call: TRBJ1-5; cdr3_length: 15; clone_size: .; v_call: TRBV5-1; cdr3_aa: CASSQEGDSNQPQHF; cdr3_nt: TGCGCCAGCAGCCAGGAGGGGGACAGCAATCAGCCCCAGCATTTT
d_call: .; j_call: TRBJ1-4; cdr3_length: 12; clone_size: .; v_call: TRBV12-3/TRBV12-4; cdr3_aa: CASRGGSEKLFF; cdr3_nt: TGTGCCAGCAGAGGGGGGAGTGAAAAACTGTTTTTT
d_call: TRBD2; j_call: TRBJ2-1; cdr3_length: 16; clone_size: few; v_call: TRBV7-6; cdr3_aa: CASSLEGLGGGNEQFF; cdr3_nt: TGTGCCAGCAGCTTAGAGGGACTGGGCGGGGGCAATGAGCAGTTCTTC
d_call: .; j_call: TRBJ1-1; cdr3_length: 13; clone_size: many; v_call: TRBV7-2; cdr3_aa: CASRETLNTEAFF; cdr3_nt: TGTGCCAGCAGGGAAACCTTGAACACTGAAGCTTTCTTT
d_call: TRBD1; j_call: TRBJ2-2; cdr3_length: 14; clone_size: once; v_call: TRBV20-1; cdr3_aa: CSASDRGLSGELFF; cdr3_nt: TGCAGTGCATCGGACAGGGGGTTGTCCGGGGAGCTGTTTTTT
d_call: .; j_call: TRBJ1-3; cdr3_length: 16; clone_size: few; v_call: TRBV20-1; cdr3_aa: CSARDIREMTGNTIYF; cdr3_nt: TGCAGTGCTAGAGATATAAGGGAGATGACCGGAAACACCATATATTTT
d_call: .; j_call: TRBJ1-1; cdr3_length: 14; clone_size: .; v_call: TRBV28; cdr3_aa: CASSFGSGRTEAFF; cdr3_nt: TGTGCCAGCAGTTTTGGTTCAGGGAGGACTGAAGCTTTCTTT
d_call: .; j_call: TRBJ2-2; cdr3_length: 15; clone_size: few; v_call: TRBV10-3; cdr3_aa: CAISSTGTPTGELFF; cdr3_nt: TGTGCCATCAGTTCCACCGGGACACCCACCGGGGAGCTGTTTTTT
d_call: .; j_call: TRBJ1-6; cdr3_length: 12; clone_size: .; v_call: TRBV28; cdr3_aa: CASGQSVSPLHF; cdr3_nt: TGTGCCAGCGGACAGTCGGTCTCACCCCTCCACTTT
d_call: TRBD1; j_call: TRBJ1-5; cdr3_length: 15; clone_size: few; v_call: TRBV20-1; cdr3_aa: CSARLQGIGNQPQHF; cdr3_nt: TGCAGTGCTAGATTACAGGGGATAGGCAATCAGCCCCAGCATTTT
d_call: .; j_call: TRBJ2-5; cdr3_length: 13; clone_size: few; v_call: TRBV20-1; cdr3_aa: CSSRRSGEETQYF; cdr3_nt: TGCAGTTCTAGACGATCGGGTGAAGAGACCCAGTACTTC
d_call: TRBD1; j_call: TRBJ1-5; cdr3_length: 16; clone_size: many; v_call: TRBV28; cdr3_aa: CASSPPGQGGNQPQHF; cdr3_nt: TGTGCCAGCAGTCCCCCGGGACAGGGAGGCAATCAGCCCCAGCATTTT
d_call: .; j_call: TRBJ2-1; cdr3_length: 13; clone_size: .; v_call: TRBV4-1; cdr3_aa: CASSQDQGNEQFF; cdr3_nt: TGCGCCAGCAGCCAAGATCAGGGGAATGAGCAGTTCTTC
d_call: TRBD1; j_call: TRBJ1-5; cdr3_length: 15; clone_size: .; v_call: TRBV19; cdr3_aa: CASSDRDRDNQPQHF; cdr3_nt: TGTGCCAGTAGTGACCGGGACAGGGACAATCAGCCCCAGCATTTT
d_call: .; j_call: TRBJ2-1; cdr3_length: 14; clone_size: .; v_call: TRBV24-1; cdr3_aa: CATSDGLNYNEQFF; cdr3_nt: TGTGCCACCAGTGATGGGCTCAACTACAATGAGCAGTTCTTC
d_call: .; j_call: TRBJ2-4; cdr3_length: 19; clone_size: once; v_call: TRBV7-9; cdr3_aa: CASSFPSKPNTASSDIQYF; cdr3_nt: TGTGCCAGCAGCTTTCCGTCTAAACCTAACACCGCCAGTTCGGACATTCAGTACTTC